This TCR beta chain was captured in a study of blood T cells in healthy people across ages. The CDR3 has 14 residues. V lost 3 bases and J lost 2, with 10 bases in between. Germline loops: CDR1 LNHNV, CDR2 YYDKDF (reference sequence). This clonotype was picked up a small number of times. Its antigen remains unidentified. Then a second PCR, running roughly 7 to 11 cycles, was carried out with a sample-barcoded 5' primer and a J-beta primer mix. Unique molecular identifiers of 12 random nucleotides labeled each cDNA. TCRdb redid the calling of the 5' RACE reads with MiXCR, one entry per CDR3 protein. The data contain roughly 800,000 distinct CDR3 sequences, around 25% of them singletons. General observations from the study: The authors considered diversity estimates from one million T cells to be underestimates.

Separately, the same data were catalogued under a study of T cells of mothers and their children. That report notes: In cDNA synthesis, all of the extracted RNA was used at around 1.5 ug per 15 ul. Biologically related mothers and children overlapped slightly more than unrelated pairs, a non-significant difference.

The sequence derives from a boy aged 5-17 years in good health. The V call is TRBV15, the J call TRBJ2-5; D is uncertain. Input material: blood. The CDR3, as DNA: TGTGCCACCAGCAGTTGGTCCCCGCAAGAGACCCAGTACTTC. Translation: CATSSWSPQETQYF.